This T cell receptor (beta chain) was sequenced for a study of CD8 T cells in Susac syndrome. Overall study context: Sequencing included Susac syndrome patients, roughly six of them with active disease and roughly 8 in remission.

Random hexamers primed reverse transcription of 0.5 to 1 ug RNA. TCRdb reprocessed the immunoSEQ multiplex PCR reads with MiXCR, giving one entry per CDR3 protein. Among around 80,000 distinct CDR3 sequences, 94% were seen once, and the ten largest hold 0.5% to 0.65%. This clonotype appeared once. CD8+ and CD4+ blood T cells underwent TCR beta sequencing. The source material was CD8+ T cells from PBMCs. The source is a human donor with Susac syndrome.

This CDR3 reads CASSLDRGSVGYTF. DNA for the CDR3: TGTGCCAGCAGCTTGGACAGGGGCTCCGTTGGCTACACCTTC. This rearrangement joins TRBV5-4 to TRBJ1-2, with 7 bases lining up with TRBD1. The germline gives CDR1 SGHNT, CDR2 YYREEE (reference sequence). This CDR3 comprises 14 residues. The junction had 6 bases not matched to a gene; V was cut back by 0 bases and J by 7 bases. The whole variable domain, filled in from reference TRBV5-4 and TRBJ1-2, reads ETGVTQSPTHLIKTRGQQVTLRCSSQSGHNTVSWYQQALGQGPQFIFQYYREEENGRGNFPPRFSGLQFPNYSSELNVNALELDDSALYLCASSLDRGSVGYTFGSGTRLTVV.